Following are 18 T cell receptor beta chains from one sample sequenced in a study of graft-versus-host responses after intestinal transplantation. This table comes from immunoSEQ multiplex PCR, and its TCRdb copy is limited to in-frame clones, with some not included. The data show about 80,000 clones, with 85% to 90% seen just once and under 0.4% held by the top ten. These receptors' targets are unknown. The sample in question was unstimulated CD4+ T cells sorted from spleen or lymph node cells, obtained before intestinal transplant. These receptors were collected from a human donor who received an intestinal transplant.

In DNA, the CDR3 is TGTGCCAGCAGGAGACAGAGCAATCAGCCCCAGCATTTT. Amino acid sequence: CASRRQSNQPQHF. This chain joins TRBV6-1 and TRBJ1-5, with D possibly matching TRBD1 (5 bases). The CDR3 sequence is 13 residues long. The germline CDR1 and CDR2 sequences are MNHNS and SASEGT. V was shortened by 6 bases and J by 1 base, with 7 bases between the two germline ends.

This clone was counted once. This sequence joins TRBV5-1 and TRBJ2-6; 8 nucleotides match TRBD1. In germline, CDR1 is SGHRS, CDR2 YFSETQ. Losses at the gene ends were 1 base for V and 0 bases for J; bases not matched to a gene: 18. CDR3 length: 22 residues. The CDR3 sequence: CASSLPRTGTGSWYSGANVLTF. The CDR3 DNA follows: TGCGCCAGCAGCTTGCCCCGGACAGGGACTGGGTCATGGTACTCTGGGGCCAACGTCCTGACTTTC.

J is TRBJ1-3 and V is TRBV10-3; 8 bases align to TRBD1. V shed 3 bases, J shed 6 bases, and the junction held 13 bases outside the gene matches. The CDR3 has 17 amino acids. Germline-derived CDR1 and CDR2 are ENHRY and SYGVKD. The CDR3 region has the DNA TGTGCCATCAGTGACTCCTCCGGGACAGGTACAGAAAACACCATATATTTT. Its translation: CAISDSSGTGTENTIYF.

This sequence joins TRBV2 and TRBJ2-7; no firm D call. The V gene's germline CDR1 is SNHLY and CDR2 FYNNEI. V lost 5 bases and J 2 bases, leaving 10 bases between the germline ends. This CDR3 comprises 13 residues. CDR3 coding DNA: TGTGCCAGCAGTAACGCGGCCCCCTACGAGCAGTACTTC. Translating gives CASSNAAPYEQYF.

V is TRBV28 and J is TRBJ2-7; D ambiguous. This CDR3 is 12 amino acids long. V shed 5 bases and J shed 2 bases, with 7 bases lying between them. The V gene's germline CDR1 is MDHEN and CDR2 SYDVKM. The chain's CDR3 is CASSRGTYEQYF. CDR3 DNA: TGTGCCAGCAGTCGAGGCACCTACGAGCAGTACTTC.

V is TRBV7-2 and J is TRBJ2-1; the D gene is possibly TRBD2 (5 bases). In germline, CDR1 is SGHTA, CDR2 FQGNSA. The V end lost 3 bases, the J end lost 6 bases, and 12 bases lay between the germline ends. The CDR3 runs 14 residues. The CDR3 here is CASSFLGMSNEQFF. The CDR3 DNA is TGTGCCAGCAGCTTTCTCGGGATGTCCAATGAGCAGTTCTTC.

The chain combines TRBV27 with TRBJ1-1, with D possibly TRBD1 on 5 matching bases. The V and J ends lost 2 bases and 5 bases respectively, with 9 bases between them. The CDR3 totals 13 residues. The germline CDR1 and CDR2 sequences are MNHEY and SMNVEV (reference sequence). The CDR3 region has the DNA TGTGCCAGCAGTTTAGTTGGGGGGACTGAAGCTTTCTTT. It codes for CASSLVGGTEAFF.

The chain employs TRBV28 and TRBJ1-2; 8 bases line up with TRBD1. After removal of 7 bases from V and 10 bases from J, the junction contained 17 bases not matched to a gene. Germline V CDR1 and CDR2: MDHEN, SYDVKM. The CDR3 totals 15 residues. The CDR3 DNA sequence: TGTGCCAGCATCGTCTCTAATTGGACAGGGCGTACCTACACCTTC. Amino acid sequence: CASIVSNWTGRTYTF.

The rearrangement links TRBV7-6 to TRBJ2-5, with D maybe TRBD2 (6 bases). Germline V lookup: CDR1 SGHVS, CDR2 FNYEAQ. The CDR3 covers 17 residues. V lost 3 bases and J 4 bases, leaving 21 bases between the germline ends. The CDR3 protein is CASSLVLGLTPSETQYF. The CDR3 bases are TGTGCCAGCAGCTTGGTACTGGGACTCACGCCCTCAGAGACCCAGTACTTC.

The DNA of the CDR3 is TGTGCCAGTAGTATCACCGGGGGAGCCTACGAGCAGTACTTC. Translation: CASSITGGAYEQYF. The chain combines TRBV19 with TRBJ2-7, with D possibly being TRBD2 (6 bases). CDR1 and CDR2 (germline): LNHDA, SQIVND (reference sequence). Trimming removed 3 bases from V and 2 bases from J, with 11 bases in between. CDR3 length: 14 amino acids. Full variable domain (outside the CDR3, taken from reference TRBV19 and TRBJ2-7): DGGITQSPKYLFRKEGQNVTLSCEQNLNHDAMYWYRQDPGQGLRLIYYSQIVNDFQKGDIAEGYSVSREKKESFPLTVTSAQKNPTAFYLCASSITGGAYEQYFGPGTRLTVT.

There are a few counts of this clone. The V call is TRBV1, the J call TRBJ1-3. TRBV1 has pseudogene status. There are 15 residues in the CDR3. Written as DNA, the CDR3 is TGCACCAGCAGCCAAGAGGGTGGAGTAGGAAACACCATATATTTT. This codes for CTSSQEGGVGNTIYF.

The chain employs TRBV5-8 and TRBJ2-5, with 14 bases matching TRBD2. The ends lost 3 bases at V and 3 bases at J; junction bases unmatched: 7. CDR1 is SGHTS and CDR2 is YDEGEE in the germline V gene. The CDR3 runs to 17 residues. The CDR3 here is CASSWARLAGGKETQYF. The CDR3, as DNA: TGTGCCAGCAGCTGGGCGCGACTAGCGGGGGGGAAAGAGACCCAGTACTTC.

The gene calls are TRBV18 and TRBJ2-7; D remains unclear. Germline values: CDR1 KGHSH, CDR2 LQKENI. V lost 2 bases to trimming and J lost 1 base, with 6 bases between them. This CDR3 has 13 amino acids. CDR3 nucleotides: TGTGCCAGCTCACCAGAACAGTCCTACGAGCAGTACTTC. This translates into CASSPEQSYEQYF.

This clone was observed a single time. The rearrangement joins TRBV27 to TRBJ2-5; no firm D call. Germline CDR1 MNHEY, CDR2 SMNVEV (reference sequence). The V and J ends lost 3 bases and 4 bases respectively, with 9 bases between them. This CDR3 has 13 amino acids. CDR3 region: CASSLEYGETQYF. DNA of the CDR3: TGTGCCAGCAGTTTGGAGTACGGAGAGACCCAGTACTTC.

The J gene is TRBJ2-6, the V gene TRBV5-1, with 11 bases fitting TRBD1. V lost 4 bases, J lost 1 base, and 4 bases stayed unmatched. Germline CDR1 and CDR2: SGHRS and YFSETQ. The CDR3 is 17 amino acids. The CDR3 DNA follows: TGCGCCAGCAGCCCAGGGGACAGGGGGTCTGGGGCCAACGTCCTGACTTTC. This gives the protein CASSPGDRGSGANVLTF. Supplemented by reference TRBV5-1 and TRBJ2-6, the full variable domain reads KAGVTQTPRYLIKTRGQQVTLSCSPISGHRSVSWYQQTPGQGLQFLFEYFSETQRNKGNFPGRFSGRQFSNSRSEMNVSTLELGDSALYLCASSPGDRGSGANVLTFGAGSRLTVL.

V usage is TRBV7-8 and J usage is TRBJ2-1, with D possibly matching TRBD2 (6 bases). V was pared by 3 bases and J by 5 bases, with 20 bases between. The CDR3 length is 17 residues. CDR1 SGHVS and CDR2 FQNEAQ come from the germline V gene. The CDR3 coding sequence is TGTGCCAGCAGCTTCAGACGCGGGACTGCATACAACAATGAGCAGTTCTTC. Protein: CASSFRRGTAYNNEQFF. The full variable domain, in which reference TRBV7-8 and TRBJ2-1 provide the parts outside the CDR3, is GAGVSQSPRYKVAKRGQDVALRCDPISGHVSLFWYQQALGQGPEFLTYFQNEAQLDKSGLPSDRFFAERPEGSVSTLKIQRTQQEDSAVYLCASSFRRGTAYNNEQFFGPGTRLTVL.

In the case of this clone: Other DNA sequences of this sample code for an identical CDR3. The chain combines TRBV5-1 with TRBJ2-7; a weak D match, TRBD2 (5 bases). V lost 2 bases and J lost 2, with 8 bases in between. Germline V gene sequence: CDR1 SGHRS, CDR2 YFSETQ. The CDR3 totals 13 residues. The CDR3: CASSLSLAYEQYF. In DNA form, the CDR3 reads TGCGCCAGCAGCTTATCACTAGCCTACGAGCAGTACTTC.

CDR3 in amino acids: CASSARDRGSPLHF. The CDR3 nucleotides are TGTGCCAGCAGTGCCCGGGATCGCGGATCACCCCTCCACTTT. The chain couples TRBV2 to TRBJ1-6; D ambiguous. The germline V and J ends were trimmed by 4 bases and 10 bases, with 14 bases remaining between them. From germline, CDR1 is SNHLY and CDR2 FYNNEI. This CDR3 spans 14 amino acids.